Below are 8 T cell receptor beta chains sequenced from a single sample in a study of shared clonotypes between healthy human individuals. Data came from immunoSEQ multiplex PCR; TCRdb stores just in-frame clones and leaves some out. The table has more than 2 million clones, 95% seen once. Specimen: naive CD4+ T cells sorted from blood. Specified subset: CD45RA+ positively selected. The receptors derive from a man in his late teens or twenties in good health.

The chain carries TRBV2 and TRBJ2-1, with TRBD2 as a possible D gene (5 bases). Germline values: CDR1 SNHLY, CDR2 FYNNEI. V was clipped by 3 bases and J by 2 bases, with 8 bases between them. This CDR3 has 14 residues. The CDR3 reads CASSERAPYNEQFF. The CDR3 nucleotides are TGTGCCAGCAGTGAGAGGGCTCCCTACAATGAGCAGTTCTTC.

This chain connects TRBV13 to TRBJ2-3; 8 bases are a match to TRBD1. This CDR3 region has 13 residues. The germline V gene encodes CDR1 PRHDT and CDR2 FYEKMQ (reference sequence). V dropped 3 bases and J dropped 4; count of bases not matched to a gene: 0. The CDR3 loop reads CASSLTGADTQYF. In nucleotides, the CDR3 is TGTGCCAGCAGCTTGACAGGGGCAGATACGCAGTATTTT.

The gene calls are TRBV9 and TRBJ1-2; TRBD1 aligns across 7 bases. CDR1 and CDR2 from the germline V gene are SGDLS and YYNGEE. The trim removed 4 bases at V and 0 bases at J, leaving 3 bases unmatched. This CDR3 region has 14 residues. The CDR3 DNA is TGTGCCAGCAGCAAGACAGGGACTAACTATGGCTACACCTTC. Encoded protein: CASSKTGTNYGYTF.

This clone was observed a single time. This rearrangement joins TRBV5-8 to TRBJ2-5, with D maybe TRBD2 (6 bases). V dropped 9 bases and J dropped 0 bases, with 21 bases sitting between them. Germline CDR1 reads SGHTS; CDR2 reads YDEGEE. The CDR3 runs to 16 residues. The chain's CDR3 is CAIPGDDIYYQETQYF. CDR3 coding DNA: TGTGCCATCCCGGGGGACGACATATATTACCAAGAGACCCAGTACTTC. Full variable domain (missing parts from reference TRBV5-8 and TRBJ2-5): EAGVTQSPTHLIKTRGQQATLRCSPISGHTSVYWYQQALGLGLQFLLWYDEGEERNRGNFPPRFSGRQFPNYSSELNVNALELEDSALYLCAIPGDDIYYQETQYFGPGTRLLVL.

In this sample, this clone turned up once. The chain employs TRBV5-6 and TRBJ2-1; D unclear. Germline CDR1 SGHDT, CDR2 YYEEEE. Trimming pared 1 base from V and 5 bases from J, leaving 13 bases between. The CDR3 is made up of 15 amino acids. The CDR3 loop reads CASSLLGLGNNEQFF. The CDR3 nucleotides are TGTGCCAGCAGCTTGTTAGGTCTAGGGAACAATGAGCAGTTCTTC.

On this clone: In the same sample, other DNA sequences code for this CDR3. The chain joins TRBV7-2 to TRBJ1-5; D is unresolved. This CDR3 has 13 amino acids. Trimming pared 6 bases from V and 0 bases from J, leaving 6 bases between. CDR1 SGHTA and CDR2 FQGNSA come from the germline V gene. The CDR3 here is CASSYNSNQPQHF. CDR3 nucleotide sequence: TGTGCCAGCAGTTATAATAGCAATCAGCCCCAGCATTTT.

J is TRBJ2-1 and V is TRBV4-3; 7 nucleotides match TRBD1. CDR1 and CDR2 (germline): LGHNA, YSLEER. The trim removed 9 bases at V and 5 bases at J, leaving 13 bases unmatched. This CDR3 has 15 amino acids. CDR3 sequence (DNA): TGCGCCAGGAATTGGCACAGGGGCAATCACAATGAGCAGTTCTTC. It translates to CARNWHRGNHNEQFF.

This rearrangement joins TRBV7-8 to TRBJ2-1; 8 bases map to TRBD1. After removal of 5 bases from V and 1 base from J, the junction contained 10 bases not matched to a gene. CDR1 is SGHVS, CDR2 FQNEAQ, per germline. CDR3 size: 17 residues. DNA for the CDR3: TGTGCCAGCAGCCCGTCCCGGGACAGGCAATCCTACAATGAGCAGTTCTTC. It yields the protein CASSPSRDRQSYNEQFF.